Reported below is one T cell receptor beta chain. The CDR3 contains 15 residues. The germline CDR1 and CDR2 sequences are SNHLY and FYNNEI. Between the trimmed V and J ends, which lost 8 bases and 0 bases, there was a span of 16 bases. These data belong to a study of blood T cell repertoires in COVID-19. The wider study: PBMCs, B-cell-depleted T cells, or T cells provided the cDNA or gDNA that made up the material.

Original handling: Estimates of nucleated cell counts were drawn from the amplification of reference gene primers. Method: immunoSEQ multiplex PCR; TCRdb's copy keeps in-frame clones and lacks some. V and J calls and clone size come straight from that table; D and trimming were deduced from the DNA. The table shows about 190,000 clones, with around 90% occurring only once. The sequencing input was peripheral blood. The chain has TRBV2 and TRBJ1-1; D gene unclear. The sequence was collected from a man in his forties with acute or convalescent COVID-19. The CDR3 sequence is CASSSRWSMNTEAFF. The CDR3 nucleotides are TGTGCCAGCTCGTCGAGGTGGAGTATGAACACTGAAGCTTTCTTT.